This passage covers 9 T cell receptor beta chains from one sample sequenced in a study of T cells after yellow fever vaccination. TCRdb independently ran MiXCR on the 5' RACE reads; one entry per CDR3 protein. The data show 120,000 to 150,000 distinct CDR3 sequences, 7.7% seen once. The input for sequencing was CD4+ T cells sorted from PBMCs, taken 5 days after the yellow fever booster vaccination. All receptors come from a man younger than 40 who received the YFV17D yellow fever vaccine.

This clonotype came up many times. The genes are TRBV18 and TRBJ2-2; 7 bases agree with TRBD1. The junction had 8 bases not matched to a gene; V was cut back by 4 bases and J by 6 bases. The CDR3 length is 15 residues. Germline CDR1 is KGHSH and CDR2 is LQKENI. The CDR3: CASSRENRGSGELFF. DNA for the CDR3: TGTGCCAGCTCACGAGAGAACAGGGGCTCCGGGGAGCTGTTTTTT.

This clonotype was picked up a small number of times. The rearrangement joins TRBV7-2 to TRBJ1-5; D remains unclear. Trimming took off 7 bases at V and 4 bases at J, with 17 bases between the two ends. From germline, CDR1 is SGHTA and CDR2 FQGNSA. The CDR3 sequence is 15 residues long. The CDR3 loop reads CASTYGVSGNQPQHF. DNA of the CDR3: TGTGCCAGCACCTACGGGGTTTCGGGGAATCAGCCCCAGCATTTT.

Ten or more counts support this clonotype. The chain joins TRBV5-4 to TRBJ1-2; D is possibly TRBD1 (6 bases). Germline values: CDR1 SGHNT, CDR2 YYREEE (reference sequence). The CDR3 is 15 amino acids. Trimming removed 4 bases at V and 4 bases at J, with 17 bases between. This CDR3 reads CASSVGQTSPYGYTF. In DNA, the CDR3 is TGTGCCAGCAGCGTAGGACAGACATCCCCCTATGGCTACACCTTC.

Ten or more counts support this clonotype. The chain is built from TRBV20-1 and TRBJ2-7; 7 positions match TRBD2. The germline V gene encodes CDR1 DFQATT and CDR2 SNEGSKA (reference sequence). V shed 3 bases, J shed 2 bases, and the junction held 1 base outside the gene matches. CDR3 size: 12 residues. In DNA, the CDR3 is TGCAGTGCTAGCGGGGGGACCTACGAGCAGTACTTC. The encoded protein is CSASGGTYEQYF.

This clonotype was counted between two and nine times. The chain couples TRBV12-3 or TRBV12-4 to TRBJ2-3, with D perhaps matching TRBD2 (6 bases). V dropped 5 bases and J dropped 2 bases, with 20 bases sitting between them. The CDR3 runs 17 residues. The CDR3 bases are TGTGCCAGCAGTCCCCAAGGAGCGGGCCGCCCCACAGATACGCAGTATTTT. It yields the protein CASSPQGAGRPTDTQYF.

This clonotype has ten or more counts. The chain couples TRBV20-1 to TRBJ1-4, with D possibly TRBD1 on 5 matching bases. Trimming stripped 2 bases from V and 7 bases from J, with 20 bases between. Germline values: CDR1 DFQATT, CDR2 SNEGSKA (reference sequence). CDR3 length: 16 residues. This CDR3 reads CSARPDGGVRIEKLFF. CDR3 coding DNA: TGCAGTGCTAGACCCGACGGGGGTGTCCGAATTGAAAAACTGTTTTTT.

V and J are TRBV20-1 and TRBJ2-1; D is possibly TRBD2 (6 bases). Germline values: CDR1 DFQATT, CDR2 SNEGSKA (reference sequence). CDR3 length equals 17 residues. V was pared by 0 bases and J by 0 bases, with 15 bases between. CDR3 residues: CSARDHLAGTSYNEQFF. The CDR3 DNA sequence: TGCAGTGCTAGAGATCATTTGGCGGGAACCTCCTACAATGAGCAGTTCTTC.

The CDR3 DNA sequence: TGTGCCAGCAGCCCTAAGGTGGGACAGAGAATGAACAATGAGCAGTTCTTC. It translates to CASSPKVGQRMNNEQFF. The rearrangement joins TRBV4-2 to TRBJ2-1; TRBD1 agrees at 7 bases. This CDR3 contains 17 residues. J was trimmed by 5 bases and V by 4 bases; bases with no gene match: 14. Looked up from germline, CDR1 is LGHNA and CDR2 is YNFKEQ.

This clonotype was counted at least ten times. V gene TRBV5-1 combines with J gene TRBJ2-7; 7 bases map to TRBD1. The CDR3 length is 14 residues. The V gene's germline CDR1 is SGHRS and CDR2 YFSETQ. V lost 0 bases and J lost 4; bases outside the gene matches: 4. The CDR3 DNA reads TGCGCCAGCAGCTTGGGGACAGGAAAATACGAGCAGTACTTC. Translating gives CASSLGTGKYEQYF.